These T cell receptor beta chains were read from a single sample in a study of T cells in localized non-small cell lung cancer. TCRdb keeps only in-frame clones here, not all; method: immunoSEQ multiplex PCR. The sample contains tens of thousands of clones, about 86% of which appear only once. The sample in question was peripheral blood mononuclear cells, obtained before any cancer treatment. Receptors originate from a male donor older than 55 with stage II lung adenocarcinoma. Each CDR3 is given with its conserved first and last residue. Each record gives: clone size, D gene, V gene, J gene, CDR3 DNA, CDR3 protein. The D gene is left open where the match is weak. Size is stated for part of the rows, as once, few or many counts, or as a class when the clone is expanded.

clone size: -; D gene: -; V gene: TRBV10-3; J gene: TRBJ2-7; CDR3 DNA: TGTGCCATCAGTTCAAAAGAGGGCTACGAGCAGTACTTC; CDR3 protein: CAISSKEGYEQYF
clone size: -; D gene: TRBD2; V gene: TRBV7-2; J gene: TRBJ2-5; CDR3 DNA: TGTGCCAGCAGCTTAGTCGGGTCAGCGGGGGAGACCCAGTACTTC; CDR3 protein: CASSLVGSAGETQYF
clone size: -; D gene: TRBD1; V gene: TRBV7-8; J gene: TRBJ2-7; CDR3 DNA: TGTGCCAGCAGCTGGGGACAGGGGTGGGACGAGCAGTACTTC; CDR3 protein: CASSWGQGWDEQYF
clone size: -; D gene: -; V gene: TRBV18; J gene: TRBJ2-5; CDR3 DNA: TGTGCCAGCTCACCCGGACGGCAAGAGACCCAGTACTTC; CDR3 protein: CASSPGRQETQYF
clone size: medium-sized; D gene: -; V gene: TRBV6-1; J gene: TRBJ2-1; CDR3 DNA: TGTGCCAGCACCTCCGCGGGGAGGCGGTTCTTC; CDR3 protein: CASTSAGRRFF
clone size: -; D gene: TRBD2; V gene: TRBV6-1; J gene: TRBJ2-5; CDR3 DNA: TGTGCCAGCAGTGAACTAGCGGGAGGGTCAGAGACCCAGTACTTC; CDR3 protein: CASSELAGGSETQYF
clone size: once; D gene: -; V gene: TRBV15; J gene: TRBJ2-7; CDR3 DNA: TGTGCCACCAGCAGAGAGAGCGGTCTACGGGAGCAGTACTTC; CDR3 protein: CATSRESGLREQYF
clone size: once; D gene: -; V gene: TRBV6-6; J gene: TRBJ2-7; CDR3 DNA: TGTGCCAGCAGCCTGCTCGGGACGGCGGGCGAGCAGTACTTC; CDR3 protein: CASSLLGTAGEQYF
clone size: -; D gene: TRBD1; V gene: TRBV18; J gene: TRBJ1-2; CDR3 DNA: TGTGCCAGCTCGGACCGGGGACAGGGGACGGTCGGCTACACCTTC; CDR3 protein: CASSDRGQGTVGYTF
clone size: -; D gene: -; V gene: TRBV18; J gene: TRBJ1-5; CDR3 DNA: TGTGCCAGCTCACCTTCGGTGAATCAGCCCCAGCATTTT; CDR3 protein: CASSPSVNQPQHF
clone size: -; D gene: -; V gene: TRBV27; J gene: TRBJ2-7; CDR3 DNA: TGTGCCAGCAGTACATTGGGGGAGAAGGACTACGAGCAGTACTTC; CDR3 protein: CASSTLGEKDYEQYF
clone size: -; D gene: -; V gene: TRBV5-1; J gene: TRBJ2-2; CDR3 DNA: TGCGCCAGCAGCTACCCTACGGACACCGGGGAGCTGTTTTTT; CDR3 protein: CASSYPTDTGELFF
clone size: once; D gene: -; V gene: TRBV5-1; J gene: TRBJ2-3; CDR3 DNA: TGCGCCAGCAGCTTGGTGGGAGCTGGTGGAGCAGATACGCAGTATTTT; CDR3 protein: CASSLVGAGGADTQYF
clone size: -; D gene: -; V gene: TRBV19; J gene: TRBJ1-2; CDR3 DNA: TGTGCCAGTACGGAACTGGGACGGCTGTATGGCTACACCTTC; CDR3 protein: CASTELGRLYGYTF
clone size: -; D gene: TRBD2; V gene: TRBV5-1; J gene: TRBJ2-1; CDR3 DNA: TGCGCCAGCAGTTCCATAGCGGGCAGCTCCTACAATGAGCAGTTCTTC; CDR3 protein: CASSSIAGSSYNEQFF
clone size: -; D gene: TRBD2; V gene: TRBV12-5; J gene: TRBJ2-7; CDR3 DNA: TGTGCTAGTGGTTTGATAGCGGGAGGCCGGGGAGAGCAGTACTTC; CDR3 protein: CASGLIAGGRGEQYF
clone size: few; D gene: -; V gene: TRBV6-1; J gene: TRBJ1-1; CDR3 DNA: TGTGCCAGCAGAGTATTGACAGATACCACTGAAGCTTTCTTT; CDR3 protein: CASRVLTDTTEAFF
clone size: -; D gene: -; V gene: TRBV15; J gene: TRBJ1-2; CDR3 DNA: TGTGCCACCAGCAGAGATATTCCCAGGGGAGATTCTCCCTACACCTTC; CDR3 protein: CATSRDIPRGDSPYTF
clone size: -; D gene: TRBD1; V gene: TRBV5-1; J gene: TRBJ2-3; CDR3 DNA: TGCGCCAGCAGCTTACTGGGACAGGGGGCAAGAGATACGCAGTATTTT; CDR3 protein: CASSLLGQGARDTQYF
clone size: -; D gene: -; V gene: TRBV21-1; J gene: TRBJ2-5; CDR3 DNA: TGTGCCAGCAGCAACCCAGAGACCCAGTACTTC; CDR3 protein: CASSNPETQYF
clone size: -; D gene: TRBD1; V gene: TRBV28; J gene: TRBJ1-2; CDR3 DNA: TGTGCCAGCAGCCTTACAGGGGACGTAGGCTATGGCTACACCTTC; CDR3 protein: CASSLTGDVGYGYTF
clone size: -; D gene: TRBD2; V gene: TRBV29-1; J gene: TRBJ2-3; CDR3 DNA: TGCAGCGTTGAAGGAGGACTAGCGGGAGTAGATACGCAGTATTTT; CDR3 protein: CSVEGGLAGVDTQYF
clone size: -; D gene: -; V gene: TRBV5-6; J gene: TRBJ2-7; CDR3 DNA: TGTGCCAGCAGCTTCTCCAGCGGAAATAACGCATACGAGCAGTACTTC; CDR3 protein: CASSFSSGNNAYEQYF
clone size: -; D gene: -; V gene: TRBV9; J gene: TRBJ2-1; CDR3 DNA: TGTGCCAGCAGCCTCATAGGGCTTAATGAGCAGTTCTTC; CDR3 protein: CASSLIGLNEQFF
clone size: -; D gene: TRBD1; V gene: TRBV10-3; J gene: TRBJ2-7; CDR3 DNA: TGTGCCATCAGTGAGTCGGGGACAGGGCTCTCCTACGAGCAGTACTTC; CDR3 protein: CAISESGTGLSYEQYF
clone size: -; D gene: TRBD1; V gene: TRBV9; J gene: TRBJ2-1; CDR3 DNA: TGTGCCAGCAGCTCAGGGGGCGCCGCGACTTACAATGAGCAGTTCTTC; CDR3 protein: CASSSGGAATYNEQFF
clone size: -; D gene: -; V gene: TRBV4-2; J gene: TRBJ1-3; CDR3 DNA: TGTGCCAGCAGCCACGGGGGAAACACCATATATTTT; CDR3 protein: CASSHGGNTIYF
clone size: -; D gene: -; V gene: TRBV9; J gene: TRBJ2-7; CDR3 DNA: TGTGCCAGCAGCGTAGACACAGGGACCTACGAGCAGTACTTC; CDR3 protein: CASSVDTGTYEQYF
clone size: once; D gene: -; V gene: TRBV28; J gene: TRBJ1-1; CDR3 DNA: TGTGCCAGCCTCCGAAGCCCGTACACTGAAGCTTTCTTT; CDR3 protein: CASLRSPYTEAFF
clone size: few; D gene: TRBD1; V gene: TRBV2; J gene: TRBJ1-5; CDR3 DNA: TGTGCCAGCAGCGCGGGACAGAATCAGCCCCAGCATTTT; CDR3 protein: CASSAGQNQPQHF
clone size: few; D gene: -; V gene: TRBV14; J gene: TRBJ1-5; CDR3 DNA: TGTGCCAGCAGCCAAGATGAAGGAGCCCAGCATTTT; CDR3 protein: CASSQDEGAQHF
clone size: -; D gene: -; V gene: TRBV30; J gene: TRBJ1-1; CDR3 DNA: TGTGCCGGAAAGACAGGAGCAGTGAACACTGAAGCTTTCTTT; CDR3 protein: CAGKTGAVNTEAFF
clone size: once; D gene: -; V gene: TRBV11-2; J gene: TRBJ2-7; CDR3 DNA: TGTGCCAGCAGACGCGCAACCCCAGGGCACGAGCAGTACTTC; CDR3 protein: CASRRATPGHEQYF
clone size: -; D gene: -; V gene: TRBV4-1; J gene: TRBJ1-5; CDR3 DNA: TGCGCCAGCAGCCCTACAGGCAATAGCAATCAGCCCCAGCATTTT; CDR3 protein: CASSPTGNSNQPQHF
clone size: -; D gene: -; V gene: TRBV27; J gene: TRBJ2-7; CDR3 DNA: TGTGCCAGCAGTCCGCGGGTAAGCTCCTACGAGCAGTACTTC; CDR3 protein: CASSPRVSSYEQYF
clone size: once; D gene: -; V gene: TRBV6-1; J gene: TRBJ2-1; CDR3 DNA: TGTGCCAGCAACCGAGGTGAGCAGTTCTTC; CDR3 protein: CASNRGEQFF
clone size: -; D gene: -; V gene: TRBV30; J gene: TRBJ1-2; CDR3 DNA: TGTGCCTTTCGCCCGGGGGGACGGGACACCTTC; CDR3 protein: CAFRPGGRDTF
clone size: -; D gene: TRBD1; V gene: TRBV18; J gene: TRBJ2-1; CDR3 DNA: TGTGCCAGCTCAGCGGACAGGAACAATGAGCAGTTCTTC; CDR3 protein: CASSADRNNEQFF
clone size: -; D gene: TRBD2; V gene: TRBV7-2; J gene: TRBJ2-2; CDR3 DNA: TGTGCCAGCAGCCTGACCTCTACTAGCGGGGGGACCGGGGAGCTGTTTTTT; CDR3 protein: CASSLTSTSGGTGELFF
clone size: -; D gene: -; V gene: TRBV18; J gene: TRBJ2-5; CDR3 DNA: TGTGCCAGCTCACCACAAGAGACCCAGTACTTC; CDR3 protein: CASSPQETQYF
clone size: -; D gene: -; V gene: TRBV11-2; J gene: TRBJ2-5; CDR3 DNA: TGTGCCAGCAGCTCTTTGGCATACCAAGAGACCCAGTACTTC; CDR3 protein: CASSSLAYQETQYF
clone size: -; D gene: TRBD1; V gene: TRBV5-1; J gene: TRBJ2-5; CDR3 DNA: TGCGCCAGCAGCCCGGGACAGGGACCCGGTGGGTACTTC; CDR3 protein: CASSPGQGPGGYF
clone size: few; D gene: -; V gene: TRBV5-1; J gene: TRBJ1-1; CDR3 DNA: TGCGCCAGCAGCTTCGGAGATTTCGACACTGAAGCTTTCTTT; CDR3 protein: CASSFGDFDTEAFF
clone size: few; D gene: -; V gene: TRBV14; J gene: TRBJ2-7; CDR3 DNA: TGTGCCAGCAGCCAAGATTGGGGGGTGGGAAGCCACGAGCAGTACTTC; CDR3 protein: CASSQDWGVGSHEQYF
clone size: -; D gene: -; V gene: TRBV4-3; J gene: TRBJ2-7; CDR3 DNA: TGCGCCAGCAGCCAAGAGATTGGCCCCTACGAGCAGTACTTC; CDR3 protein: CASSQEIGPYEQYF
clone size: -; D gene: TRBD2; V gene: TRBV7-8; J gene: TRBJ2-1; CDR3 DNA: TGTGCCAGCAGCCCTACTAGCGTTGAGCAGTTCTTC; CDR3 protein: CASSPTSVEQFF
clone size: once; D gene: -; V gene: TRBV19; J gene: TRBJ2-7; CDR3 DNA: TGTGCCAGTAGTATTGATCCAGCGGTCCCCTACGAGCAGTACTTC; CDR3 protein: CASSIDPAVPYEQYF
clone size: -; D gene: TRBD2; V gene: TRBV5-1; J gene: TRBJ2-7; CDR3 DNA: TGCGCCAGCAGCTCGAGGGCGGGAGGGGAGCAGTACTTC; CDR3 protein: CASSSRAGGEQYF
clone size: few; D gene: -; V gene: TRBV28; J gene: TRBJ1-2; CDR3 DNA: TGTGCCAGCAGTTTGGGTGGAGTTGGAGGCTACACCTTC; CDR3 protein: CASSLGGVGGYTF
clone size: -; D gene: TRBD2; V gene: TRBV4-1; J gene: TRBJ2-7; CDR3 DNA: TGCGCCAGCAGCGCTACAACTTTGGGGGGGGAGCAGTACTTC; CDR3 protein: CASSATTLGGEQYF
clone size: -; D gene: -; V gene: TRBV5-6; J gene: TRBJ1-2; CDR3 DNA: TGTGCCAGCAGCCTACCCGGGGGGGCGAAAGGCTACACCTTC; CDR3 protein: CASSLPGGAKGYTF
clone size: -; D gene: TRBD2; V gene: TRBV19; J gene: TRBJ2-3; CDR3 DNA: TGTGCCAGTAGTATTCGGGGACTAGCGACAGATACGCAGTATTTT; CDR3 protein: CASSIRGLATDTQYF
clone size: few; D gene: -; V gene: TRBV6-5; J gene: TRBJ2-7; CDR3 DNA: TGTGCCAGCAGTTACCGCGGGCGGTCCTACGAGCAGTACTTC; CDR3 protein: CASSYRGRSYEQYF
clone size: -; D gene: -; V gene: TRBV19; J gene: TRBJ1-2; CDR3 DNA: TGTGCCAGTAGTCTACAGGGCCGGGATCTAAATGGCTACACCTTC; CDR3 protein: CASSLQGRDLNGYTF
clone size: -; D gene: TRBD2; V gene: TRBV6-6; J gene: TRBJ2-1; CDR3 DNA: TGTGCCACTCGGACTAGCGGGTACAATGAGCAGTTCTTC; CDR3 protein: CATRTSGYNEQFF
clone size: -; D gene: -; V gene: TRBV7-9; J gene: TRBJ1-1; CDR3 DNA: TGTGCCAGCAGCTTAGCCGTATCGAGCACTGAAGCTTTCTTT; CDR3 protein: CASSLAVSSTEAFF
clone size: -; D gene: -; V gene: TRBV30; J gene: TRBJ1-1; CDR3 DNA: TGTGCCTGGAGTGAAAAGGGGAGCACTGAAGCTTTCTTT; CDR3 protein: CAWSEKGSTEAFF
clone size: -; D gene: -; V gene: TRBV28; J gene: TRBJ2-7; CDR3 DNA: TGTGCCAGCAGTGCCATCTACGAGCAGTACTTC; CDR3 protein: CASSAIYEQYF